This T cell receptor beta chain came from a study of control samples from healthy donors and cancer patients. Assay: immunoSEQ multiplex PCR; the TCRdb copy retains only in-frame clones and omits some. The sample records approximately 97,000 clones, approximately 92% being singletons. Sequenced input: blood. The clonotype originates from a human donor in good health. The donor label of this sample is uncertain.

The DNA for the CDR3 is TGTGCCAGCAGCTTTGGCTCTTCAGGGGCAGATACGCAGTATTTT. It encodes CASSFGSSGADTQYF. The V and J genes are TRBV7-2 and TRBJ2-3; maybe TRBD1 (6 bases). Trimming left V 3 bases short and J 4 bases short, with 14 bases between. The CDR3 totals 15 residues. CDR1 is SGHTA, CDR2 FQGNSA, per germline.